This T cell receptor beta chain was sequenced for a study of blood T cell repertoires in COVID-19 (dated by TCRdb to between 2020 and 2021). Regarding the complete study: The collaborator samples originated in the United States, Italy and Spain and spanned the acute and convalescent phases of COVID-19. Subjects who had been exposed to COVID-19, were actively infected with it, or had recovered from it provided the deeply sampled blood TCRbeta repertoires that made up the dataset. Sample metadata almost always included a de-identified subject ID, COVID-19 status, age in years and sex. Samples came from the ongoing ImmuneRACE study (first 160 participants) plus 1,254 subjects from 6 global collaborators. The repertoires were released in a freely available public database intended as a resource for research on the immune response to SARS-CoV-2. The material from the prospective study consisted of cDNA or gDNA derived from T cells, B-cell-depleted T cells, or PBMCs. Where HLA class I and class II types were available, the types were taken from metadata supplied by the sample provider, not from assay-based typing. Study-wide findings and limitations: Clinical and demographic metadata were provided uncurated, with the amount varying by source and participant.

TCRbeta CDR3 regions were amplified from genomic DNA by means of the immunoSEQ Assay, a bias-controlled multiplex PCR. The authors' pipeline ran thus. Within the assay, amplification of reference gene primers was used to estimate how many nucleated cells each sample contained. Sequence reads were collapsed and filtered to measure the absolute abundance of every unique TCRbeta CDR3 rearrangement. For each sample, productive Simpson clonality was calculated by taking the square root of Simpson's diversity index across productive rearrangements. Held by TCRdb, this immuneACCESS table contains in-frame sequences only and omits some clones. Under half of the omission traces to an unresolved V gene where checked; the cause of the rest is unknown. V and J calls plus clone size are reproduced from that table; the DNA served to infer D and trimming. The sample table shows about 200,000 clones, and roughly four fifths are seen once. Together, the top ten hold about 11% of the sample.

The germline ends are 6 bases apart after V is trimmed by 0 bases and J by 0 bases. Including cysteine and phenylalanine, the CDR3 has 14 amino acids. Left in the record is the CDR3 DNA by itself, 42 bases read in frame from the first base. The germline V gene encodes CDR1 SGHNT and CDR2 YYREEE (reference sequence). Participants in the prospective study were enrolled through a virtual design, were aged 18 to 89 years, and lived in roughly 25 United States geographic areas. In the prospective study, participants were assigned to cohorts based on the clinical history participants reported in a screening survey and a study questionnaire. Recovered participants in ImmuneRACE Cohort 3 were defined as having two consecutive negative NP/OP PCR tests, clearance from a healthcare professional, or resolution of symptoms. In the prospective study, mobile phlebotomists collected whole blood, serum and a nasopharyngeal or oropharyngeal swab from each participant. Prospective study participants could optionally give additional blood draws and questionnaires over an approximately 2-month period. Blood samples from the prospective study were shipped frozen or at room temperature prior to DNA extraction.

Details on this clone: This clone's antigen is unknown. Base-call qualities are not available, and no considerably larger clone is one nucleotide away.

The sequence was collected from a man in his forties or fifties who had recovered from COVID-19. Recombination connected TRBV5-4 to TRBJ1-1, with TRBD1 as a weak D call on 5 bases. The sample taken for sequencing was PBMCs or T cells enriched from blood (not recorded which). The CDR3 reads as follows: CASSLEGMNTEAFF. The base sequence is TGTGCCAGCAGCTTGGAGGGGATGAACACTGAAGCTTTCTTT. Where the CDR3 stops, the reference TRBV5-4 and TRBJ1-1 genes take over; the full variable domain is ETGVTQSPTHLIKTRGQQVTLRCSSQSGHNTVSWYQQALGQGPQFIFQYYREEENGRGNFPPRFSGLQFPNYSSELNVNALELDDSALYLCASSLEGMNTEAFFGQGTRLTVV.